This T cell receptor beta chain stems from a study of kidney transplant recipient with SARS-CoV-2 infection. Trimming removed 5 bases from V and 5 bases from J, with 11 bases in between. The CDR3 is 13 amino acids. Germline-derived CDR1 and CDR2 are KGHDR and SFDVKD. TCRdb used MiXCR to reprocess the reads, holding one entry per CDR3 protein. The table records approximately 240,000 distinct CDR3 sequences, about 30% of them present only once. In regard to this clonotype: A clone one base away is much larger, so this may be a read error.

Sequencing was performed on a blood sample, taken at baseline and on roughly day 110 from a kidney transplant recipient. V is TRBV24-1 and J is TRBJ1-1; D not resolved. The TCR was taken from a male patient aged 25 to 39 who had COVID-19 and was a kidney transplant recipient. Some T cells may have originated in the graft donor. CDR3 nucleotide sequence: TGTGCCACCAGTGGTTCGGGGATAACTGAAGCTTTCTTT. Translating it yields CATSGSGITEAFF.